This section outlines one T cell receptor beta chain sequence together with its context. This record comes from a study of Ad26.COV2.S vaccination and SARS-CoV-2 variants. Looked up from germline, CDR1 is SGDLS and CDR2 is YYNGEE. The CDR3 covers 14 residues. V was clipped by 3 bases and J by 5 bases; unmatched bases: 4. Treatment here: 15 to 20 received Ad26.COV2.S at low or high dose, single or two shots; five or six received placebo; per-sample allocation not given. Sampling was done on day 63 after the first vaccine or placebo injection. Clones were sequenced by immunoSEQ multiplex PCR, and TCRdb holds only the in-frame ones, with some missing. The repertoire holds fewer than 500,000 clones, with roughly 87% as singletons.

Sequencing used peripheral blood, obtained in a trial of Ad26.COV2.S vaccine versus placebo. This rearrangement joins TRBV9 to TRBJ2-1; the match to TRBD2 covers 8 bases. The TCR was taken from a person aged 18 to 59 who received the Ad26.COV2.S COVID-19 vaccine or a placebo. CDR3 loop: CASSESGGHNEQFF. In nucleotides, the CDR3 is TGTGCCAGCAGCGAAAGCGGGGGACACAATGAGCAGTTCTTC.